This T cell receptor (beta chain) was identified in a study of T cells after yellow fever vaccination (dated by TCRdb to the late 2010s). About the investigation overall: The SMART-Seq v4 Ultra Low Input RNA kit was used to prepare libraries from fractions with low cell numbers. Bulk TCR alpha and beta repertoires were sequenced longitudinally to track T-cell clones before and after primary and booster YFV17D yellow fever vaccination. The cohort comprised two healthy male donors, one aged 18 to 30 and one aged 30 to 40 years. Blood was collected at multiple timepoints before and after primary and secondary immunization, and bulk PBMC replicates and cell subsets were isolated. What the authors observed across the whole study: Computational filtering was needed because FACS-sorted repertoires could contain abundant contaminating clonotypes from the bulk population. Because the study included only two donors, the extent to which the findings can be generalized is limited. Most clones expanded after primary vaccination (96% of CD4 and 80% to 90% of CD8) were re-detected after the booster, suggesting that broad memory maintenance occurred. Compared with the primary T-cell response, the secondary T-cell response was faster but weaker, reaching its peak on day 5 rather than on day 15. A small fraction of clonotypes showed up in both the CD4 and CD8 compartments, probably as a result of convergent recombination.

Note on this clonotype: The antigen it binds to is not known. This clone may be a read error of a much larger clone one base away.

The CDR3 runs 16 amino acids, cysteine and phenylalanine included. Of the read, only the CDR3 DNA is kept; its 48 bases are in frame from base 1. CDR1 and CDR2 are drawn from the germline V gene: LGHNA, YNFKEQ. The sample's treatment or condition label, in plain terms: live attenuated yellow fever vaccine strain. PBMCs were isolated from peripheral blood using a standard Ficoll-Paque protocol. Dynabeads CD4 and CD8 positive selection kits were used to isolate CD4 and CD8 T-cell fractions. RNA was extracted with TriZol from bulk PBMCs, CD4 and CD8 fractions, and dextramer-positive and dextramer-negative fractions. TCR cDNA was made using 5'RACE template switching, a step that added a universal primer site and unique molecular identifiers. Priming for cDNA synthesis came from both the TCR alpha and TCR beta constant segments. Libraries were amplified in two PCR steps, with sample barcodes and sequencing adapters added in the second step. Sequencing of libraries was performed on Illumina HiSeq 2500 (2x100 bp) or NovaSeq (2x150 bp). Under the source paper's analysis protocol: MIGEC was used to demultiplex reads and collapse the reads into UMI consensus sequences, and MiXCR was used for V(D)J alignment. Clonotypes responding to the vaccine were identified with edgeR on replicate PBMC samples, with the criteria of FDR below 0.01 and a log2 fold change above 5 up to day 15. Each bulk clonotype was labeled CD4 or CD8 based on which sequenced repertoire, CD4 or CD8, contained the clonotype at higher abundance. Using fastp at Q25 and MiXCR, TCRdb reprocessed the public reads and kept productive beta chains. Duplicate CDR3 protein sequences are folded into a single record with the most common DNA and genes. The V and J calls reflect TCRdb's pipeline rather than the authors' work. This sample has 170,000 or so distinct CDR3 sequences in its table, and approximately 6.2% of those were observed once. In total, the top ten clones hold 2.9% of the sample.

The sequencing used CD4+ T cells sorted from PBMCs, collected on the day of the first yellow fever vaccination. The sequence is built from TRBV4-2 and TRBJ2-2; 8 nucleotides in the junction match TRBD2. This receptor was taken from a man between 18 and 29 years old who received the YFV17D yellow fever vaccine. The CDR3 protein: CASSRLGGENTGELLF. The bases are TGTGCCAGCAGTCGACTCGGGGGGGAGAACACCGGGGAGCTGCTTTTT.